This TCR beta chain came from a study of graft-versus-host responses after intestinal transplantation. Across the whole study: Among the recipients, transplants were multivisceral, liver-intestinal, or isolated intestinal.

Germline-derived CDR1 and CDR2 are SGHAT and FQNNGV. V dropped 1 base and J dropped 8 bases, with 12 bases sitting between them. CDR3 length equals 15 residues. Some clones are missing from TCRdb's copy, which holds only in-frame ones; the method was immunoSEQ multiplex PCR. Here the sample spans some 14,000 clones, over 75% being singletons. Broader study findings: Detection of GvH clones occurred in recipient marrow, and some had their first appearance in ileum or blood.

On this clone: What it binds is unknown.

The input for sequencing was bone marrow, taken roughly 120 days after intestinal transplantation. The sequence was collected from a human patient who received an intestinal transplant, so some T cells may come from the graft donor. The genes are TRBV11-2 and TRBJ1-6; D gene unclear. DNA for the CDR3: TGTGCCAGCAGCTTAGTTATAGGAACAGATTCACCCCTCCACTTT. It encodes CASSLVIGTDSPLHF.